This is a list of T cell receptor beta chains from one sample in a study of T-cell reconstitution after alpha-beta-depleted transplantation in children. Each CDR3 protein gets one entry after TCRdb re-called the PCR reads with MiXCR. Of hundreds of thousands of distinct CDR3 sequences in the sample, 12% are singletons; the top ten hold roughly 2.6%. Sequencing was performed on PBMCs from the stem cell graft donor, taken from the stem cell graft. These receptor sequences come from a human donor who donated a stem cell graft to a child with acute lymphoblastic leukemia. CDR3s include the opening cysteine and the closing phenylalanine or tryptophan. Fields, in order: V gene, J gene, CDR3 protein.

v_gene: TRBV29-1; j_gene: TRBJ2-1; CDR3aa: CSVAGLAGPYNEQFF
v_gene: TRBV6-1; j_gene: TRBJ1-2; CDR3aa: CASSRQLSNYGYTF
v_gene: TRBV7-2; j_gene: TRBJ2-7; CDR3aa: CASSLSGLDPTYEQYF
v_gene: TRBV10-3; j_gene: TRBJ2-7; CDR3aa: CAIRTGTGSREQYF
v_gene: TRBV29-1; j_gene: TRBJ2-1; CDR3aa: CSVGTSVDLLHEQFF
v_gene: TRBV6-2/TRBV6-3; j_gene: TRBJ1-5; CDR3aa: CASKQTNQPQHF
v_gene: TRBV4-3; j_gene: TRBJ2-7; CDR3aa: CASSQDQGTYSYEQYF
v_gene: TRBV29-1; j_gene: TRBJ2-7; CDR3aa: CSVTWVGHEQYF
v_gene: TRBV20-1; j_gene: TRBJ2-1; CDR3aa: CSAPIWTEAYNEQFF
v_gene: TRBV7-2; j_gene: TRBJ2-7; CDR3aa: CASSTDPPGTLHEQYF
v_gene: TRBV29-1; j_gene: TRBJ2-1; CDR3aa: CSVPSSGTSGRGTYNEQFF
v_gene: TRBV9; j_gene: TRBJ1-6; CDR3aa: CASSESGQYNSPLHF
v_gene: TRBV7-2; j_gene: TRBJ2-1; CDR3aa: CASSFILQANNEQFF
v_gene: TRBV15; j_gene: TRBJ2-5; CDR3aa: CATSGGTGQKPQETQYF
v_gene: TRBV7-2; j_gene: TRBJ1-4; CDR3aa: CASSEKQATNEKLFF
v_gene: TRBV5-8; j_gene: TRBJ2-7; CDR3aa: CASSLGENYEQYF
v_gene: TRBV6-1; j_gene: TRBJ1-1; CDR3aa: CASRIARGTEAFF
v_gene: TRBV9; j_gene: TRBJ1-5; CDR3aa: CASSVEGVGGPQHF
v_gene: TRBV28; j_gene: TRBJ1-5; CDR3aa: CASRGANQPQHF
v_gene: TRBV6-2/TRBV6-3; j_gene: TRBJ2-1; CDR3aa: CASKGIGGRDEQFF
v_gene: TRBV2; j_gene: TRBJ2-5; CDR3aa: CASGREQETQYF
v_gene: TRBV12-3/TRBV12-4; j_gene: TRBJ1-3; CDR3aa: CASSLTGQADSGNTIYF
v_gene: TRBV20-1; j_gene: TRBJ1-2; CDR3aa: CSAREKLPGRSNYGYTF
v_gene: TRBV6-5; j_gene: TRBJ2-2; CDR3aa: CASSSTGGELFF
v_gene: TRBV29-1; j_gene: TRBJ1-4; CDR3aa: CSVESDRGRGEDEKLFF
v_gene: TRBV10-3; j_gene: TRBJ2-2; CDR3aa: CAISAHRTGRTNTGELFF
v_gene: TRBV20-1; j_gene: TRBJ1-2; CDR3aa: CSASAGTFYGYTF
v_gene: TRBV6-1; j_gene: TRBJ2-7; CDR3aa: CASTLEQGSHEQYF
v_gene: TRBV5-1; j_gene: TRBJ2-7; CDR3aa: CASSPGNYNEQYF
v_gene: TRBV29-1; j_gene: TRBJ2-3; CDR3aa: CSVDAATFTDTQYF
v_gene: TRBV5-1; j_gene: TRBJ2-7; CDR3aa: CASSLGLTSGPYEQYF
v_gene: TRBV7-9; j_gene: TRBJ2-2; CDR3aa: CASSLAAGVATGELFF
v_gene: TRBV2; j_gene: TRBJ2-3; CDR3aa: CASGGLAASTDTQYF
v_gene: TRBV4-2; j_gene: TRBJ2-3; CDR3aa: CASSREQGAGTDTQYF
v_gene: TRBV2; j_gene: TRBJ2-3; CDR3aa: CASRRPWRGGDTQYF
v_gene: TRBV4-1; j_gene: TRBJ2-3; CDR3aa: CASSQDYELAGRLISTDTQYF
v_gene: TRBV9; j_gene: TRBJ2-7; CDR3aa: CASSIAGQGLYEQYF
v_gene: TRBV7-9; j_gene: TRBJ2-7; CDR3aa: CASSLGGTDSYEQYF
v_gene: TRBV12-3/TRBV12-4; j_gene: TRBJ2-7; CDR3aa: CASSFGRPYEQYF
v_gene: TRBV24-1; j_gene: TRBJ2-2; CDR3aa: CATSDHRGRRAGELFF
v_gene: TRBV4-3; j_gene: TRBJ2-3; CDR3aa: CASSQDTWTSGALRDTQYF
v_gene: TRBV5-1; j_gene: TRBJ1-1; CDR3aa: CASSQRVNTEAFF
v_gene: TRBV7-9; j_gene: TRBJ2-1; CDR3aa: CASSLRRRAHHNEQFF
v_gene: TRBV20-1; j_gene: TRBJ2-4; CDR3aa: CSATPRPRWGNIQYF
v_gene: TRBV20-1; j_gene: TRBJ1-5; CDR3aa: CSAERSGQPQHF
v_gene: TRBV4-3; j_gene: TRBJ1-1; CDR3aa: CASSQDGRGRFDTEAFF
v_gene: TRBV20-1; j_gene: TRBJ2-2; CDR3aa: CSARARGGWTGELFF
v_gene: TRBV5-1; j_gene: TRBJ2-1; CDR3aa: CASKSSSEVLNEQFF
v_gene: TRBV3-1; j_gene: TRBJ2-1; CDR3aa: CASSQPNRVLFF
v_gene: TRBV4-3; j_gene: TRBJ1-2; CDR3aa: CASSQDWGMHYGYTF
v_gene: TRBV12-3/TRBV12-4; j_gene: TRBJ1-1; CDR3aa: CASGPGQGYTEAFF
v_gene: TRBV28; j_gene: TRBJ2-7; CDR3aa: CASATRYWGVYEQYF
v_gene: TRBV5-4; j_gene: TRBJ2-3; CDR3aa: CASSLKDGSRSTDTQYF